The 25 T cell receptor beta chains reported below all come from one sample, sequenced in a study of blood T cell repertoires in COVID-19. Produced via immunoSEQ multiplex PCR; TCRdb's table is partial and in-frame only. The data contain 100,000 or so clones, around 83% of them singletons. Sequenced: peripheral blood. Every receptor here comes from a human donor in a cohort sampled during active COVID-19.

V usage is TRBV7-9 and J usage is TRBJ2-7, with a possible D match to TRBD2 (6 bases). V shed 3 bases and J shed 3 bases, with 15 bases lying between them. The CDR3 spans 15 residues. Germline CDR1 SEHNR, CDR2 FQNEAQ (reference sequence). CDR3 in amino acids: CASSLDGRRDYEQYF. For the CDR3, the DNA is TGTGCCAGCAGCTTGGACGGACGGAGGGACTACGAGCAGTACTTC. Filled out from reference TRBV7-9 and TRBJ2-7, the complete variable domain reads DTGVSQNPRHKITKRGQNVTFRCDPISEHNRLYWYRQTLGQGPEFLTYFQNEAQLEKSRLLSDRFSAERPKGSFSTLEIQRTEQGDSAMYLCASSLDGRRDYEQYFGPGTRLTVT.

J is TRBJ2-7 and V is TRBV25-1, with 7 bases lining up with TRBD2. This CDR3 has 14 amino acids. V lost 6 bases to trimming and J lost 2 bases; unmatched junction nucleotides: 7. CDR1 and CDR2 (germline): MGHDK, SYGVNS. For the CDR3, the DNA is TGTGCCAGCAGCTTAGCGGGCGGTCCCTACGAGCAGTACTTC. The encoded protein is CASSLAGGPYEQYF.

This clone counts as medium-sized. This chain uses TRBV10-3 with TRBJ1-2; D is possibly TRBD1 (6 bases). Per germline, CDR1 ENHRY and CDR2 SYGVKD. Trimming took off 6 bases at V and 4 bases at J, with 15 bases between the two ends. The CDR3 sequence is 14 residues long. DNA for the CDR3: TGTGCCATCAGGGAACAGGGATCGGGCTATGGCTACACCTTC. It codes for CAIREQGSGYGYTF.

The J gene is TRBJ1-6, the V gene TRBV6-6; D is ambiguous. The CDR3 has 14 residues. From germline, CDR1 is MNHNY and CDR2 SVGAGI (reference sequence). The V gene lost 2 bases and the J gene lost 4 bases, with 6 bases spanning the gap. The CDR3 sequence is CASSYPEYNSPLHF. For the CDR3, the DNA is TGTGCCAGCAGTTACCCGGAGTATAATTCACCCCTCCACTTT.

The rearrangement joins TRBV7-2 to TRBJ2-1; 14 nucleotides match TRBD2. Germline V gives CDR1 SGHTA, CDR2 FQGNSA. The CDR3 covers 15 residues. Losses at the gene ends were 3 bases for V and 8 bases for J; bases not matched to a gene: 3. CDR3 sequence reads: CASSLGTSGRYEQFF. The DNA for the CDR3 is TGTGCCAGCAGCTTGGGGACTAGCGGGAGATATGAGCAGTTCTTC.

J is TRBJ1-2 and V is TRBV6-2 or TRBV6-3, with a possible D match to TRBD1 (5 bases). Germline values: CDR1 MNHEY, CDR2 SVGEGT. V dropped 7 bases and J dropped 3 bases, with 15 bases sitting between them. The CDR3 sequence is 14 residues long. The CDR3 nucleotides are TGTGCCAGCACCCCGGGAGGAGGGGACTATGGCTACACCTTC. Its protein is CASTPGGGDYGYTF.

This chain links TRBV4-3 with TRBJ1-2; unclear D gene. This CDR3 has 15 residues. Trimming left V 0 bases short and J 4 bases short, with 12 bases between. CDR1 and CDR2 from the germline V gene are LGHNA and YSLEER. CDR3 DNA sequence: TGCGCCAGCAGCCAAGATCGCCTGGACTCCTATGGCTACACCTTC. Translation gives CASSQDRLDSYGYTF.

There are a few counts of this clone. The chain carries TRBV6-6 and TRBJ1-1; possibly TRBD1 for D (6 bases). Trimming shortened V by 7 bases and J by 1 base, and 13 bases separated the two germline ends. CDR1 and CDR2 from the germline V gene are MNHNY and SVGAGI (reference sequence). The CDR3 loop spans 14 amino acids. In nucleotides, the CDR3 is TGTGCCAGCAATCCGGGACACTGGAACACTGAAGCTTTCTTT. Protein product: CASNPGHWNTEAFF.

V is TRBV5-1 and J is TRBJ2-3, with 16 bases fitting TRBD2. V gave up 8 bases and J gave up 3 bases; unmatched junction bases: 9. Germline assignment: CDR1 SGHRS and CDR2 YFSETQ. The CDR3 is 17 residues long. The CDR3 loop is CASQTGLAGGPTDTQYF. The CDR3, as DNA: TGCGCCAGTCAAACGGGACTAGCGGGAGGGCCAACAGATACGCAGTATTTT. Full variable domain (missing parts from reference TRBV5-1 and TRBJ2-3): KAGVTQTPRYLIKTRGQQVTLSCSPISGHRSVSWYQQTPGQGLQFLFEYFSETQRNKGNFPGRFSGRQFSNSRSEMNVSTLELGDSALYLCASQTGLAGGPTDTQYFGPGTRLTVL.

The rearrangement links TRBV4-2 to TRBJ1-4, with no clear D. The CDR3 runs to 13 residues. With 2 bases removed from V and 8 bases from J, the gap between germline ends came to 9 bases. The germline V gene encodes CDR1 LGHNA and CDR2 YNFKEQ. The CDR3 bases are TGTGCCAGCAGCCAAACCCGCTACGAAAAACTGTTTTTT. It specifies CASSQTRYEKLFF.

This rearrangement joins TRBV5-6 to TRBJ2-2; D remains ambiguous. Trimming took off 2 bases at V and 1 base at J, with 6 bases between the two ends. The germline CDR1 and CDR2 sequences are SGHDT and YYEEEE. The CDR3 spans 14 residues. The CDR3 spells CASSFKQNTGELFF. CDR3 in DNA: TGTGCCAGCAGCTTTAAACAGAACACCGGGGAGCTGTTTTTT. Filled out from reference TRBV5-6 and TRBJ2-2, the complete variable domain reads DAGVTQSPTHLIKTRGQQVTLRCSPKSGHDTVSWYQQALGQGPQFIFQYYEEEERQRGNFPDRFSGHQFPNYSSELNVNALLLGDSALYLCASSFKQNTGELFFGEGSRLTVL.

This clone was seen at least ten times. This rearrangement joins TRBV10-2 to TRBJ1-1, with D tentatively TRBD1 (6 bases). CDR3 size: 14 residues. Deletions cut 7 bases from V and 2 bases from J, with 14 bases between. Germline CDR1 is WSHSY and CDR2 is SAAADI. The CDR3 loop reads CASTPGHTNTEAFF. Written as DNA, the CDR3 is TGCGCCAGCACCCCGGGACACACCAACACTGAAGCTTTCTTT.

The chain recombines TRBV27 with TRBJ2-1; 8 bases align to TRBD2. Trimming took 6 bases from V and 9 from J; bases not matched to a gene: 7. The CDR3 spans 13 residues. Germline lookup yields CDR1 MNHEY and CDR2 SMNVEV (reference sequence). In nucleotides, the CDR3 is TGTGCCAGCAGGGAGCGGGGGCCTAGTGAGCAGTTCTTC. It translates to CASRERGPSEQFF.

The chain combines TRBV5-1 with TRBJ1-2, with 10 bases that match TRBD1. Per the germline V gene, CDR1 is SGHRS and CDR2 is YFSETQ. Germline trimming cut 0 bases from V and 4 bases from J; bases unmatched to any gene: 9. The CDR3 length is 17 residues. CDR3 amino acids: CASSLAGGQGGTYGYTF. In DNA form, the CDR3 reads TGCGCCAGCAGCTTGGCCGGAGGACAGGGGGGAACCTATGGCTACACCTTC. Based on the CDR3 plus reference TRBV5-1 and TRBJ1-2, the full variable domain is KAGVTQTPRYLIKTRGQQVTLSCSPISGHRSVSWYQQTPGQGLQFLFEYFSETQRNKGNFPGRFSGRQFSNSRSEMNVSTLELGDSALYLCASSLAGGQGGTYGYTFGSGTRLTVV.

The chain couples TRBV5-1 to TRBJ1-6; D call uncertain. Germline values: CDR1 SGHRS, CDR2 YFSETQ. Trimming left V 0 bases short and J 0 bases short, with 7 bases between. CDR3 length equals 16 residues. CDR3 protein: CASSLGLSSYNSPLHF. As DNA, the CDR3 is TGCGCCAGCAGCTTGGGACTGAGCTCCTATAATTCACCCCTCCACTTT.

This clone occurred once. The chain couples TRBV6-5 to TRBJ1-4; D ambiguous. Trimming left V 5 bases short and J 6 bases short, with 13 bases between. Germline V gene lookup returns CDR1 MNHEY and CDR2 SVGAGI. This CDR3 contains 14 residues. The CDR3 sequence: CASSRGLGDEKLFF. The CDR3 DNA reads as TGTGCCAGCAGTAGAGGGCTCGGCGATGAAAAACTGTTTTTT.

The chain carries TRBV28 and TRBJ1-2, with 8 bases matching TRBD1. Germline assignment: CDR1 MDHEN and CDR2 SYDVKM. CDR3 size: 18 residues. V was clipped by 3 bases and J by 4 bases; unmatched bases: 16. CDR3 protein: CASSLRDRFRSLTYGYTF. The CDR3 DNA reads as TGTGCCAGCAGTTTGCGGGACAGGTTCCGCTCCCTAACCTATGGCTACACCTTC.

The J gene is TRBJ1-5, the V gene TRBV3-1 (or the pseudogene TRBV3-2); D gene unclear. CDR1 LGHDT and CDR2 YNNKEL come from the germline V gene (reference sequence). V dropped 0 bases and J dropped 3 bases, with 6 bases sitting between them. This CDR3 comprises 14 residues. The CDR3 DNA reads TGTGCCAGCAGCCAAGATCTAGTCAATCAGCCCCAGCATTTT. It translates to CASSQDLVNQPQHF.

The V gene is TRBV30, the J gene TRBJ1-2, with D maybe TRBD1 (6 bases). Looked up from germline, CDR1 is GTSNPN and CDR2 is SVGIG (reference sequence). Trimming shortened V by 0 bases and J by 8 bases, and 13 bases separated the two germline ends. The CDR3 covers 13 residues. CDR3 DNA sequence: TGTGCCTGGAGTGTACCCCAGGGGAGAGGCTACACCTTC. It yields the protein CAWSVPQGRGYTF.

A remark on this clone: The same CDR3 can be traced to other DNA sequences in this sample. The CDR3 sequence: CSVGGSSYEQYF. The CDR3 nucleotides are TGCAGCGTTGGAGGGAGCTCCTACGAGCAGTACTTC. The V and J genes are TRBV29-1 and TRBJ2-7; D may be TRBD2 (5 bases). Trimming removed 4 bases at V and 0 bases at J, with 7 bases between. Germline assignment: CDR1 SQVTM and CDR2 ANQGSEA. This CDR3 has 12 amino acids.

Details on this clone: The junction and the germline gene differ at one end; a read error may be behind it. The genes are TRBV7-2 and TRBJ2-3; TRBD1 aligns across 7 bases. From germline, CDR1 is SGHTA and CDR2 FQGNSA. This CDR3 comprises 14 residues. In nucleotides, the CDR3 is TGTGCCAGCAGCCCTCGCCGAGGGACAGCTACGCAGTATTTT. This sequence encodes CASSPRRGTATQYF.

The chain carries TRBV12-3 or TRBV12-4 and TRBJ1-4, with D tentatively TRBD1 (5 bases). Deletions cut 9 bases from V and 2 bases from J, with 10 bases between. This CDR3 has 13 residues. The CDR3, as DNA: TGTGCCAGTTCGGGGGTCACTAATGAAAAACTGTTTTTT. Translated: CASSGVTNEKLFF.

V usage is TRBV7-9 and J usage is TRBJ1-2; 8 bases agree with TRBD1. This CDR3 spans 14 amino acids. Germline CDR1 SEHNR, CDR2 FQNEAQ (reference sequence). Losses at the gene ends were 5 bases for V and 4 bases for J; bases not matched to a gene: 6. As DNA, the CDR3 is TGTGCCAGCAGCCCCAGCGGGACAGGCTATGGCTACACCTTC. Residues: CASSPSGTGYGYTF.

V is TRBV7-2 and J is TRBJ1-2; TRBD1 aligns across 8 bases. V gave up 1 base and J gave up 4 bases; unmatched junction bases: 8. Germline CDR1 reads SGHTA; CDR2 reads FQGNSA. CDR3 length: 16 amino acids. The CDR3 DNA sequence: TGTGCCAGCAGCTTAGTGGCACAGGGGGGATTCTATGGCTACACCTTC. This encodes CASSLVAQGGFYGYTF.

This clone was recorded a few times. V and J are TRBV4-1 and TRBJ2-7, with D possibly matching TRBD2 (6 bases). Trimming pared 0 bases from V and 2 bases from J, leaving 14 bases between. The CDR3 extends over 16 amino acids. Looked up from germline, CDR1 is MGHRA and CDR2 is YSYEKL. CDR3 nucleotide sequence: TGCGCCAGCAGCCAAGACCCGGGAGACTCTACCTACGAGCAGTACTTC. Translating it yields CASSQDPGDSTYEQYF.